This entry is about one T cell receptor (beta chain). Its antigen is not known. TCRdb's table, derived via immunoSEQ multiplex PCR, lists solely in-frame clones and lacks some. The sample carries approximately 140,000 clones, roughly 94% recorded once. CDR1 and CDR2 from the germline V gene are LGHDT and YNNKEL (reference sequence). V dropped 0 bases and J dropped 3 bases, with 13 bases sitting between them. The CDR3 runs to 16 residues. These data belong to a study of T cell responses to AZD1222 COVID-19 vaccine. About the research overall: Pooled in the analysis were second doses at about 4 or about 12 weeks.

Study-wide results and caveats: Two AZD1222 doses significantly raised spike-specific TCR breadth and depth over controls.

The source was peripheral blood, collected on day 0 of AZD1222 vaccination. V gene TRBV3-1 (or the pseudogene TRBV3-2) combines with J gene TRBJ2-3; D possibly uses TRBD1 or TRBD2 (6 bases each). The TCR was taken from an adult in good health. The CDR3 DNA follows: TGTGCCAGCAGCCAAGATGATGGGGGGCGAACAGATACGCAGTATTTT. Translated: CASSQDDGGRTDTQYF.